These 10 T cell receptor beta chains share one sample of origin, sequenced in a study of cytomegalovirus exposure and HLA in healthy donors. Vbeta (60) and Jbeta (13) primers were used in the PCR. Using immunoSEQ multiplex PCR, the repertoire was profiled, and TCRdb retains in-frame clones only, with some absent. The data contain around 210,000 clones, approximately 84% of them singletons. The specimen was PBMCs. These receptors were taken from a girl aged 2-15 years in good health and CMV-seronegative.

The chain employs TRBV6-1 and TRBJ1-2; perhaps TRBD1 as D (5 bases). The CDR3 length is 11 residues. V gave up 10 bases and J gave up 1 base, with 7 bases separating them. Germline values: CDR1 MNHNS, CDR2 SASEGT. The CDR3 nucleotides read TGTGCCACGGGGGGTAACTATGGCTACACCTTC. Its protein product is CATGGNYGYTF.

The chain combines TRBV7-3 with TRBJ1-6, with TRBD1 matching over 12 bases. CDR1 is SGHTA and CDR2 is FQGTGA in the germline V gene. Losses at the gene ends were 6 bases for V and 10 bases for J; bases not matched to a gene: 4. CDR3 length: 14 amino acids. The CDR3 nucleotides are TGTGCCAGCAGTTCCGGGACAGGGGGCTCACCCCTCCACTTT. It yields the protein CASSSGTGGSPLHF.

The chain joins TRBV6-5 to TRBJ2-2; TRBD2 matches at 13 bases. The ends lost 4 bases at V and 6 bases at J; junction bases unmatched: 5. The CDR3 extends over 16 amino acids. CDR1 MNHEY and CDR2 SVGAGI come from the germline V gene. DNA for the CDR3: TGTGCCAGCAGTTCTCTAACTAGCGGGGGGGCCGGGGAGCTGTTTTTT. As protein: CASSSLTSGGAGELFF.

The chain combines TRBV6-1 with TRBJ2-4, with 8 bases aligning to TRBD1. V was pared by 5 bases and J by 0 bases, with 3 bases of the junction left unmatched. The CDR3 is made up of 15 amino acids. The germline gives CDR1 MNHNS, CDR2 SASEGT. The CDR3 DNA sequence: TGTGCCAGCAGTCCAGACAGGGGAGCCAAAAACATTCAGTACTTC. Residues: CASSPDRGAKNIQYF.

V is TRBV30 and J is TRBJ2-3, with TRBD2 matching 11 bases. The CDR3 consists of 16 residues. CDR1 GTSNPN and CDR2 SVGIG come from the germline V gene (reference sequence). After removal of 3 bases from V and 4 bases from J, the junction contained 9 bases not matched to a gene. The CDR3 protein is CAWSRGMTSGADTQYF. CDR3 nucleotides: TGTGCCTGGAGCCGGGGGATGACTAGCGGGGCAGATACGCAGTATTTT.

V gene TRBV12-5 combines with J gene TRBJ1-5; D gene uncertain. The CDR3 runs 19 residues. Trimming pared 0 bases from V and 0 bases from J, leaving 18 bases between. CDR1 is LGHNT, CDR2 FRNRAP, per germline. The CDR3 here is CASGLVPKGFGDSNQPQHF. CDR3 sequence (DNA): TGTGCTAGTGGTTTGGTACCAAAAGGCTTCGGGGATAGCAATCAGCCCCAGCATTTT.

V gene TRBV6-5 combines with J gene TRBJ2-5; 12 nucleotides agree with TRBD2. CDR3 size: 14 residues. Per germline, CDR1 MNHEY and CDR2 SVGAGI. V was pared by 8 bases and J by 2 bases, with 3 bases of the junction left unmatched. DNA for the CDR3: TGTGCCAGCTCGACTAGCGGGGGACAAGAGACCCAGTACTTC. Amino acids: CASSTSGGQETQYF.

The chain uses TRBV5-4 and TRBJ2-7; 7 bases are shared with TRBD2. CDR3 length: 15 residues. Germline-derived CDR1 and CDR2 are SGHNT and YYREEE (reference sequence). The J segment lost 4 bases and the V segment lost 0 bases, leaving 7 bases of the junction unmatched. The CDR3 DNA reads as TGTGCCAGCAGCTTGGTTGGTAGAGCGGGGTACGAGCAGTACTTC. Its protein is CASSLVGRAGYEQYF.

This clone was observed a handful of times. J is TRBJ1-5 and V is TRBV23-1; no clear D. TRBV23-1 is treated as an ORF (open reading frame) with a function not yet certain. The ends were cut back, 3 bases at V and 6 bases at J, with 12 bases in the middle. The CDR3 length is 14 residues. CDR3: CASSQRVGGQPQHF. The CDR3 region has the DNA TGCGCCAGCAGTCAGAGGGTGGGCGGTCAGCCCCAGCATTTT.

The rearrangement links TRBV6-5 to TRBJ1-2, with 7 bases lining up with TRBD1. In germline, CDR1 is MNHEY, CDR2 SVGAGI. This CDR3 is 15 amino acids long. The V and J ends lost 3 bases and 5 bases, in that order; junction bases with no gene match: 9. CDR3 protein: CASSYSDRESYGYTF. For the CDR3, the DNA is TGTGCCAGCAGTTATTCAGACAGGGAGTCTTATGGCTACACCTTC.